This TCR beta chain was documented in a study of early T cells in non-severe SARS-CoV-2 infection. A word on this clonotype: What it binds is not known.

TCRdb used MiXCR to reprocess the 5' RACE reads, holding one entry per CDR3 protein. The data contain 37,000 or so distinct CDR3 sequences, around 6.5% of them singletons. General study findings and limits: Matches to VDJdb favored anti-spike CD8 responses and missed private and CD4 specificities.

V was pared by 6 bases and J by 0 bases, with 5 bases between. The length of the CDR3 is 12 residues. Germline loops: CDR1 MGHDK, CDR2 SYGVNS. The sample consisted of whole blood. The gene calls are TRBV25-1 and TRBJ2-5, with no clear D. This clonotype was sampled from an adult who was a healthcare worker with PCR-confirmed SARS-CoV-2 infection or an uninfected control (not recorded which). In DNA form, the CDR3 reads TGTGCCAGCAGAGCGTACCAAGAGACCCAGTACTTC. This codes for CASRAYQETQYF. Based on the CDR3 plus reference TRBV25-1 and TRBJ2-5, the full variable domain is EADIYQTPRYLVIGTGKKITLECSQTMGHDKMYWYQQDPGMELHLIHYSYGVNSTEKGDLSSESTVSRIRTEHFPLTLESARPSHTSQYLCASRAYQETQYFGPGTRLLVL.